This T cell receptor (beta chain) was obtained from a study of T cells after yellow fever vaccination. Trimming removed 5 bases at V and 1 base at J, with 12 bases between. The germline CDR1 and CDR2 sequences are ENHRY and SYGVKD. The CDR3 sequence is 16 residues long. This clonotype was seen repeatedly, ten times or more. MiXCR, applied by TCRdb to the 5' RACE reads, yields one record per CDR3 protein. In the table there are roughly 120,000 distinct CDR3 sequences, 7.2% of which are singletons. The TCR sequence derives from a man younger than 30 who received the YFV17D yellow fever vaccine. The V and J genes are TRBV10-3 and TRBJ1-6; tentative D call: TRBD1 (6 bases). This specimen was CD4+ T cells sorted from PBMCs, taken around 45 days after the first yellow fever vaccination. For the CDR3, the DNA is TGTGCCATCAGTTTATCAGGGGCGTCCTATAATTCACCCCTCCACTTT. It translates to CAISLSGASYNSPLHF.